Listed below are T cell receptor beta chains from one sample, sequenced in a study of regulatory T cells in long-lasting Graves disease. TCRdb ran MiXCR on the multiplex PCR reads and lists one entry per CDR3 protein. The sample contains some 500,000 distinct CDR3 sequences, about 16% of which appear only once. These data were also reused for a study on T cells in Graves' hyperthyroidism and ophthalmopathy.

Material: peripheral blood mononuclear cells (PBMCs), obtained at new diagnosis, from a patient treated with antithyroid drugs. Receptors were obtained from a woman aged 40-60 years with Graves disease. Each CDR3 is given with its conserved first and last residue. The order of the fields is V gene, D gene, clone size, J gene, CDR3 protein, CDR3 DNA. The D gene is left open where the match is weak. Part of the rows lack a size; the others show once, few, many or a class for expanded clones.

TRBV2	-	many	TRBJ1-5	CASSVEGNQPQHF	TGTGCCAGCAGTGTGGAGGGCAATCAGCCCCAGCATTTT
TRBV6-5	-	-	TRBJ2-1	CASSYSGAEGNEQFF	TGTGCCAGCAGTTACTCTGGGGCGGAGGGGAATGAGCAGTTCTTC
TRBV12-3/TRBV12-4	-	few	TRBJ1-4	CASRAAVGEKLFF	TGTGCCAGCAGGGCTGCCGTGGGTGAAAAACTGTTTTTT
TRBV12-3/TRBV12-4	TRBD2	-	TRBJ2-7	CASSLRGPGLAGGGNYEQYF	TGTGCCAGCAGTTTGAGGGGCCCAGGACTGGCGGGGGGGGGGAACTACGAGCAGTACTTC
TRBV12-3/TRBV12-4	TRBD2	many	TRBJ2-5	CASSYGSGGTRTQYF	TGTGCCAGCAGCTACGGTAGCGGGGGGACGAGGACCCAGTACTTC
TRBV19	-	many	TRBJ1-1	CASSGRTLRSPEAFF	TGTGCCAGTAGTGGTCGGACCCTCAGGTCCCCTGAAGCTTTCTTT
TRBV4-2	TRBD1	few	TRBJ2-2	CASASGQPTGELFF	TGTGCCAGCGCATCGGGACAGCCCACCGGGGAGCTGTTTTTT
TRBV7-8	-	many	TRBJ2-4	CASSPRERSLAKNIQYF	TGTGCCAGCAGCCCCCGGGAGAGATCTCTAGCCAAAAACATTCAGTACTTC
TRBV11-2	TRBD1	many	TRBJ1-1	CASSPFRGRTEAFF	TGTGCCAGCAGCCCGTTCAGGGGGCGGACTGAAGCTTTCTTT
TRBV7-9	-	-	TRBJ2-5	CASSGSTIQETQYF	TGTGCCAGCAGCGGGTCGACAATTCAAGAGACCCAGTACTTC
TRBV15	TRBD1	-	TRBJ1-2	CATSPGTGNYGYTF	TGTGCCACCAGTCCCGGGACAGGGAACTATGGCTACACCTTC
TRBV12-3/TRBV12-4	TRBD2	-	TRBJ2-3	CASSLYSLAGVDTQYF	TGTGCCAGCAGTTTATACTCCCTAGCGGGGGTAGATACGCAGTATTTT
TRBV7-9	-	many	TRBJ1-2	CASSSTLSGAGYTF	TGTGCCAGCAGCTCCACCCTATCAGGGGCCGGCTACACCTTC